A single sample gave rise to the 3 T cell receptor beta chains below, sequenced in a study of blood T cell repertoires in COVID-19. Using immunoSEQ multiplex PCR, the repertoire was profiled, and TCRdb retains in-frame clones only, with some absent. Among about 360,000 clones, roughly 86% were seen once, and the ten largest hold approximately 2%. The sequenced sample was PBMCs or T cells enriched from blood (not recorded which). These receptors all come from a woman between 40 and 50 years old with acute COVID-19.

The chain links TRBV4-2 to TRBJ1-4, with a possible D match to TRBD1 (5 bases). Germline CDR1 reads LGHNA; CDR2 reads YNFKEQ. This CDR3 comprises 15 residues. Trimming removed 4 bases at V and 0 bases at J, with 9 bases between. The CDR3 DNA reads TGTGCCAGCAGCCGTCGGGGGACAACTAATGAAAAACTGTTTTTT. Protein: CASSRRGTTNEKLFF.

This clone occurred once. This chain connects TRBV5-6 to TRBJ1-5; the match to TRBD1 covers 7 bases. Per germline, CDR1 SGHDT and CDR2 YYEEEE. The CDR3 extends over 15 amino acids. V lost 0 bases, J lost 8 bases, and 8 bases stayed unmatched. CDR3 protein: CASSLARQGPKPQHF. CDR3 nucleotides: TGTGCCAGCAGCTTGGCTCGACAGGGACCTAAGCCCCAGCATTTT.

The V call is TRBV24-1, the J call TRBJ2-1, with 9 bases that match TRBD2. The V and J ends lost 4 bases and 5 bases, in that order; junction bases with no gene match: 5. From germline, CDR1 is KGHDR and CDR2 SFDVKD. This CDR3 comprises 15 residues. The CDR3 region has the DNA TGTGCCACCAGTGACGATAGCGGGGGTGACAATGAGCAGTTCTTC. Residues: CATSDDSGGDNEQFF.